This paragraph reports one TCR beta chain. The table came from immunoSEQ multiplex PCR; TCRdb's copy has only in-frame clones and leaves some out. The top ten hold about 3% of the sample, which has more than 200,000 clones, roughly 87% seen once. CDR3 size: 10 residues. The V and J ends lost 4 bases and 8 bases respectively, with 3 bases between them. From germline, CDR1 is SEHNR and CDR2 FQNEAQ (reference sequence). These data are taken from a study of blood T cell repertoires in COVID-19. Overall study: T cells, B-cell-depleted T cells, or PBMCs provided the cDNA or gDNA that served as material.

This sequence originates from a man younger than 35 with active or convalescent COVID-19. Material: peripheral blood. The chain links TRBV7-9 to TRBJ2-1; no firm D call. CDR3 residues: CASSSYEQFF. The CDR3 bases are TGTGCCAGCAGCTCATATGAGCAGTTCTTC.